The rows below give T cell receptor beta chains drawn from one sample of a study of blood T cell repertoires in COVID-19. Clones were read by immunoSEQ multiplex PCR, and TCRdb kept only the in-frame ones, dropping some. The sample includes approximately 140,000 clones, about nine tenths of them seen just once. Sequencing was carried out using PBMCs or T cells enriched from blood (not recorded which). The receptors were sampled from a woman aged 40 to 50 who had been exposed to COVID-19. The CDR3 runs from the conserved cysteine through the conserved F or W. The D gene is left open where the match is weak. The size field is filled for only some rows; it gives once, few, many or a size class.

j_call: TRBJ2-3
clone_size: few
d_call: TRBD2
v_call: TRBV9
cdr3_nt: TGTGCCAGCAGCGAGACTAGCGGGGGGATAGATACGCAGTATTTT
cdr3_aa: CASSETSGGIDTQYF

j_call: TRBJ1-2
clone_size: .
d_call: .
v_call: TRBV20-1
cdr3_nt: TGCAGTGCTAGTGACACAGGGCGGAATTTTGGCTACACCTTC
cdr3_aa: CSASDTGRNFGYTF

j_call: TRBJ1-2
clone_size: .
d_call: TRBD1
v_call: TRBV5-4
cdr3_nt: TGTGCCAGCAGCTTGGCCGTAGACAGGGGGCCCTATGGCTACACCTTC
cdr3_aa: CASSLAVDRGPYGYTF

j_call: TRBJ2-1
clone_size: .
d_call: .
v_call: TRBV5-4
cdr3_nt: TGTGCCAGCAGCTTAGGGGAAGGGGGCTCCTACAATGAGCAGTTCTTC
cdr3_aa: CASSLGEGGSYNEQFF

j_call: TRBJ2-7
clone_size: many
d_call: TRBD2
v_call: TRBV6-2/TRBV6-3
cdr3_nt: TGTGCCAGCAGTTGGTCTAGCGGGCCTTACGAGCAGTACTTC
cdr3_aa: CASSWSSGPYEQYF

j_call: TRBJ2-1
clone_size: .
d_call: TRBD2
v_call: TRBV27
cdr3_nt: TGTGCCAGCCACCCAAATCCGGGGGGGAATGAGCAGTTCTTC
cdr3_aa: CASHPNPGGNEQFF

j_call: TRBJ2-4
clone_size: .
d_call: TRBD1
v_call: TRBV24-1
cdr3_nt: TGTGCCACCAGTGAAGAGGGGACAGGGAAGACAAACATTCAGTACTTC
cdr3_aa: CATSEEGTGKTNIQYF

j_call: TRBJ1-2
clone_size: few
d_call: .
v_call: TRBV6-5
cdr3_nt: TGTGCCACCCGACGAGGGTATGGCTACACCTTC
cdr3_aa: CATRRGYGYTF

j_call: TRBJ2-1
clone_size: .
d_call: TRBD2
v_call: TRBV10-3
cdr3_nt: TGTGCCATCAGTGGAACCGGGACTAGCGCCATCGCGGAGCAGTTCTTC
cdr3_aa: CAISGTGTSAIAEQFF

j_call: TRBJ1-2
clone_size: once
d_call: TRBD1
v_call: TRBV2
cdr3_nt: TGTGCCAGCAGGAGGGACAGGGACGGCTACACCTTC
cdr3_aa: CASRRDRDGYTF

j_call: TRBJ2-7
clone_size: .
d_call: .
v_call: TRBV3-1/TRBV3-2
cdr3_nt: TGTGCCAGCAGCCAAGTGTGGGGCAATTCCTACGAGCAGTACTTC
cdr3_aa: CASSQVWGNSYEQYF

j_call: TRBJ1-4
clone_size: .
d_call: .
v_call: TRBV28
cdr3_nt: TGTGCCAGCAGTTTATTGGTCAGGACAAATGAAAAACTGTTTTTT
cdr3_aa: CASSLLVRTNEKLFF

j_call: TRBJ1-2
clone_size: .
d_call: TRBD1
v_call: TRBV3-1/TRBV3-2
cdr3_nt: TGTGCCAGCAGCCAAAAGAGGGGTCTTGGACAGGGGAGCTACACCTTC
cdr3_aa: CASSQKRGLGQGSYTF

j_call: TRBJ1-3
clone_size: .
d_call: TRBD1
v_call: TRBV11-2
cdr3_nt: TGTGCCAGCAGCTACAGCCCGGGACAGGGTTTGGGGGGAAACACCATATATTTT
cdr3_aa: CASSYSPGQGLGGNTIYF

j_call: TRBJ1-5
clone_size: .
d_call: .
v_call: TRBV24-1
cdr3_nt: TGTGCCACCAGTGCACCGAGGTATAGCAATCAGCCCCAGCATTTT
cdr3_aa: CATSAPRYSNQPQHF

j_call: TRBJ2-7
clone_size: .
d_call: .
v_call: TRBV18
cdr3_nt: TGTGCCAGCTCACCTACACGGACATCTTCCTACGAGCAGTACTTC
cdr3_aa: CASSPTRTSSYEQYF

j_call: TRBJ1-4
clone_size: .
d_call: .
v_call: TRBV28
cdr3_nt: TGTGCCAGCAGTTTCGTCATCAGGGAAAAACTGTTTTTT
cdr3_aa: CASSFVIREKLFF

j_call: TRBJ1-1
clone_size: .
d_call: .
v_call: TRBV10-2
cdr3_nt: TGCGCCAGCAATGACAGTGGGAACACTGAAGCTTTCTTT
cdr3_aa: CASNDSGNTEAFF

j_call: TRBJ2-1
clone_size: .
d_call: .
v_call: TRBV5-4
cdr3_nt: TGTGCCAGCAGCGGCGGGACGCCTACCTACAATGAGCAGTTCTTC
cdr3_aa: CASSGGTPTYNEQFF

j_call: TRBJ2-7
clone_size: once
d_call: TRBD2
v_call: TRBV5-6
cdr3_nt: TGTGCCAGCAGCGGGATTAGCGGGAGATACGAGCAGTACTTC
cdr3_aa: CASSGISGRYEQYF

j_call: TRBJ2-7
clone_size: .
d_call: .
v_call: TRBV12-3/TRBV12-4
cdr3_nt: TGTGCCAGCAGTTTGGAGAAGCAGTACTTC
cdr3_aa: CASSLEKQYF

j_call: TRBJ1-2
clone_size: .
d_call: TRBD1
v_call: TRBV3-1/TRBV3-2
cdr3_nt: TGTGCCAGCAGCCAACTAAGGACAGGGGGAGATGAGGTGAACTATGGCTACACCTTC
cdr3_aa: CASSQLRTGGDEVNYGYTF

j_call: TRBJ1-2
clone_size: .
d_call: .
v_call: TRBV2
cdr3_nt: TGTGCCAGCAGTGAATTCTCTGGCTACACCTTC
cdr3_aa: CASSEFSGYTF

j_call: TRBJ2-1
clone_size: .
d_call: TRBD2
v_call: TRBV28
cdr3_nt: TGTGCCAGCAGTTTGGGGGGGAGGGCCTATTCGAGCGAGGAGTTCTTC
cdr3_aa: CASSLGGRAYSSEEFF

j_call: TRBJ1-2
clone_size: .
d_call: .
v_call: TRBV5-4
cdr3_nt: TGTGCCAGCAGCTTGATTTTGGGCCAGAAGGAAGGCTACACCTTC
cdr3_aa: CASSLILGQKEGYTF

j_call: TRBJ1-2
clone_size: .
d_call: TRBD1
v_call: TRBV27
cdr3_nt: TGTGCCAGCAGACTATGGACAGGGAAGGCAAGTGGCTACACCTTC
cdr3_aa: CASRLWTGKASGYTF

j_call: TRBJ2-7
clone_size: few
d_call: .
v_call: TRBV12-3/TRBV12-4
cdr3_nt: TGTGCCAGCAGTTTGCTAGGTTACGAGCAGTACTTC
cdr3_aa: CASSLLGYEQYF

j_call: TRBJ2-5
clone_size: .
d_call: .
v_call: TRBV2
cdr3_nt: TGTGCCAGCAGGACCCCGACACCAGCGACCCAGTACTTC
cdr3_aa: CASRTPTPATQYF

j_call: TRBJ2-6
clone_size: .
d_call: .
v_call: TRBV6-2/TRBV6-3
cdr3_nt: TGTGCCAGCAGTTATACGAGGGTGGTGTACTCTGGGGCCAACGTCCTGACTTTC
cdr3_aa: CASSYTRVVYSGANVLTF

j_call: TRBJ1-6
clone_size: .
d_call: .
v_call: TRBV5-1
cdr3_nt: TGCGCCAGCAGCTTATCCGGGAGCTCCTATAATTCACCCCTCCACTTT
cdr3_aa: CASSLSGSSYNSPLHF

j_call: TRBJ2-1
clone_size: .
d_call: .
v_call: TRBV2
cdr3_nt: TGTGCCAGCACCCGGATTGGAGAAGGTGAGCAGTTCTTC
cdr3_aa: CASTRIGEGEQFF

j_call: TRBJ2-1
clone_size: .
d_call: TRBD2
v_call: TRBV4-3
cdr3_nt: TGCGCCAGCAGCCACCCACTAGCGGGAGGATCCTACAATGAGCAGTTCTTC
cdr3_aa: CASSHPLAGGSYNEQFF

j_call: TRBJ2-2
clone_size: .
d_call: .
v_call: TRBV25-1
cdr3_nt: TGTGCCAGCAGTGAACCCGGGGGAATGGCCACCGGGGAGCTGTTTTTT
cdr3_aa: CASSEPGGMATGELFF

j_call: TRBJ1-5
clone_size: .
d_call: .
v_call: TRBV3-1/TRBV3-2
cdr3_nt: TGTGCCAGCAGCACGGGGGGTAGGGACCGTCAGCCCCAGCATTTT
cdr3_aa: CASSTGGRDRQPQHF

j_call: TRBJ2-3
clone_size: .
d_call: TRBD1
v_call: TRBV29-1
cdr3_nt: TGCAGCGTTGAAGATCCGGACAGGGGGGTAGATACGCAGTATTTT
cdr3_aa: CSVEDPDRGVDTQYF

j_call: TRBJ1-1
clone_size: .
d_call: TRBD1
v_call: TRBV10-2
cdr3_nt: TGCGCCAGCACCGAGCAGGGGGCGTACACTGAAGCTTTCTTT
cdr3_aa: CASTEQGAYTEAFF

j_call: TRBJ2-5
clone_size: .
d_call: TRBD2
v_call: TRBV7-7
cdr3_nt: TGTGCCAGCAGCTTAGGGACAATAACTAGCGGGGAGACCCAGTACTTC
cdr3_aa: CASSLGTITSGETQYF

j_call: TRBJ1-1
clone_size: .
d_call: .
v_call: TRBV4-2
cdr3_nt: TGTGCCAGCAGCCAAGATAGGTTGGGACACACCCTCGAGGCTTTCTTT
cdr3_aa: CASSQDRLGHTLEAFF

j_call: TRBJ1-1
clone_size: .
d_call: TRBD1
v_call: TRBV19
cdr3_nt: TGTGCCACTCAGGACAGGGTCACTGAAGCTTTCTTT
cdr3_aa: CATQDRVTEAFF

j_call: TRBJ2-7
clone_size: few
d_call: TRBD2
v_call: TRBV25-1
cdr3_nt: TGTGCCAGCAGTGCGGGGGAGGGTTACGAGCAGTACTTC
cdr3_aa: CASSAGEGYEQYF

j_call: TRBJ1-1
clone_size: .
d_call: .
v_call: TRBV6-5
cdr3_nt: TGTGCCAGCAGCAGGGACATGAACACTGAAGCTTTCTTT
cdr3_aa: CASSRDMNTEAFF

j_call: TRBJ1-2
clone_size: .
d_call: TRBD1
v_call: TRBV5-4
cdr3_nt: TGTGCCAGCAGCAAGGAGACAGGGCGGTATGGCTACACCTTC
cdr3_aa: CASSKETGRYGYTF